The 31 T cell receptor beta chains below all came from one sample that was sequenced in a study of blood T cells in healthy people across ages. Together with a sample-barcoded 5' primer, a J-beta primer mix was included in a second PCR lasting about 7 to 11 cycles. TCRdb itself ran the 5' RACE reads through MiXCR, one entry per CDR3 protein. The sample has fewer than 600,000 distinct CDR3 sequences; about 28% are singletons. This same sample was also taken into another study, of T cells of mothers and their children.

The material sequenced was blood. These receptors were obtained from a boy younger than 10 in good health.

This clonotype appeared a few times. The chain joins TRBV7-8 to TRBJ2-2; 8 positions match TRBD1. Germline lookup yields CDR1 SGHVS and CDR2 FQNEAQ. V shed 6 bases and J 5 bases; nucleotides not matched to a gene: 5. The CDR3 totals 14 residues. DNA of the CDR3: TGTGCCAGCAGAGGGACAGGTTCTACCGGGGAGCTGTTTTTT. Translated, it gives CASRGTGSTGELFF.

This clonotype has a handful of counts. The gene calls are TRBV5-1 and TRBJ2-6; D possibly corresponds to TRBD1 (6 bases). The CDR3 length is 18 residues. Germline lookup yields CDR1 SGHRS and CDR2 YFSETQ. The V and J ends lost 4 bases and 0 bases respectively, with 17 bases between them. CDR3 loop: CASSLQPGATSGANVLTF. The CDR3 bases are TGCGCCAGCAGCCTCCAACCAGGGGCGACCTCTGGGGCCAACGTCCTGACTTTC.

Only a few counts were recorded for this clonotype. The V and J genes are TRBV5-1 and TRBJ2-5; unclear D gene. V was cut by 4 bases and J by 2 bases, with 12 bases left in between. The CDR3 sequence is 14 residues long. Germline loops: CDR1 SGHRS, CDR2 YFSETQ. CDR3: CASSPGGWQETQYF. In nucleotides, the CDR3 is TGCGCCAGCAGCCCCGGCGGTTGGCAAGAGACCCAGTACTTC.

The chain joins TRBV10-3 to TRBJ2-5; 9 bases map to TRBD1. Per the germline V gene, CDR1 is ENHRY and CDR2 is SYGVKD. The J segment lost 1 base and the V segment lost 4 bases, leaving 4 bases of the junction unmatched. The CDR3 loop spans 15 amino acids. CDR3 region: CAISGGGQGQETQYF. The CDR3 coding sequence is TGTGCCATCAGTGGAGGGGGACAGGGCCAAGAGACCCAGTACTTC.

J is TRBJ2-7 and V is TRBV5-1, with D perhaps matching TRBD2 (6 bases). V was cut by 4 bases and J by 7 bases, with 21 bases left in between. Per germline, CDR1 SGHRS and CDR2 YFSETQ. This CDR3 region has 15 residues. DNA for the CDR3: TGCGCCAGCAGCAGAACTCTGGACCGCGGAGGGGAGCAGTACTTC. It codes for CASSRTLDRGGEQYF.

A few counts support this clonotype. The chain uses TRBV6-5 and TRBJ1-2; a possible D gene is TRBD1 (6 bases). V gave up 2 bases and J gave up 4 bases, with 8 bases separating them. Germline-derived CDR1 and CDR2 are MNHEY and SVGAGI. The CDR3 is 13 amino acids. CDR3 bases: TGTGCCAGCAGTTACGACAGGACCTATGGCTACACCTTC. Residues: CASSYDRTYGYTF.

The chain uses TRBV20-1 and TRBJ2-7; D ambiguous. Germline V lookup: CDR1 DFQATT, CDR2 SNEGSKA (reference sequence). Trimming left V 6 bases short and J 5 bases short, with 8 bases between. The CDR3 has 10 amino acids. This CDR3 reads CSAGWDEQYF. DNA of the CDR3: TGCAGTGCGGGTTGGGACGAGCAGTACTTC.

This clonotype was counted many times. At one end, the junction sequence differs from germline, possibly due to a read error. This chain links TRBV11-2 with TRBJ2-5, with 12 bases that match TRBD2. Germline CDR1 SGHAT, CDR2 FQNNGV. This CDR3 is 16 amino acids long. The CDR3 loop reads CASSLDRLAGVETQYF. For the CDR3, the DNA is TGCGCCAGCAGCTTGGACCGACTAGCGGGAGTGGAGACCCAGTACTTC.

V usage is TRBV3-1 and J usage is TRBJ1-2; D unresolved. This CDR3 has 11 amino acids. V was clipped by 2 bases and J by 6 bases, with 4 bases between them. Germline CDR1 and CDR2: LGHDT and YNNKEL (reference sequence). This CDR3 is CASSQWNGYTF. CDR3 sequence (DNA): TGTGCCAGCAGCCAATGGAATGGCTACACCTTC.

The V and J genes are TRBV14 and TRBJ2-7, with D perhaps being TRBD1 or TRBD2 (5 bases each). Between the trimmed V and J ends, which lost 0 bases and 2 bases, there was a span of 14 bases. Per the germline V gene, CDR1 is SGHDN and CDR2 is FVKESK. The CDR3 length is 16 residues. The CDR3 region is CASSQDHGTRAYEQYF. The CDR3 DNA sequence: TGTGCCAGCAGCCAAGATCACGGGACCCGGGCCTACGAGCAGTACTTC. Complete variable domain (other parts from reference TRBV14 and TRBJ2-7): EAGVTQFPSHSVIEKGQTVTLRCDPISGHDNLYWYRRVMGKEIKFLLHFVKESKQDESGMPNNRFLAERTGGTYSTLKVQPAELEDSGVYFCASSQDHGTRAYEQYFGPGTRLTVT.

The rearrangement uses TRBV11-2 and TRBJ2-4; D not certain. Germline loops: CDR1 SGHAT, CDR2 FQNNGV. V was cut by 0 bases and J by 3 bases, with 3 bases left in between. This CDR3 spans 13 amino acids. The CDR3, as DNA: TGTGCCAGCAGCTTAGACGGCAAAAACATTCAGTACTTC. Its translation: CASSLDGKNIQYF.

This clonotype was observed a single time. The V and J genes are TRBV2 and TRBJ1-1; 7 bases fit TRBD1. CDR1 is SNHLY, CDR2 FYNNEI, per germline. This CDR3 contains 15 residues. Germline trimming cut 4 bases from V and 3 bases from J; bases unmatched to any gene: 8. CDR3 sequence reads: CASSVLGDSYTEAFF. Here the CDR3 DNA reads TGTGCCAGCAGTGTATTAGGGGACAGTTACACTGAAGCTTTCTTT.

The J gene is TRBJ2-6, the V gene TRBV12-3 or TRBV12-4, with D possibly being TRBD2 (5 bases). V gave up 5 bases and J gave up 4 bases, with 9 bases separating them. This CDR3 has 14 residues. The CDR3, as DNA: TGTGCCAGCAGTCGGGGTGCGGGGGCCAACGTCCTGACTTTC. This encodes CASSRGAGANVLTF.

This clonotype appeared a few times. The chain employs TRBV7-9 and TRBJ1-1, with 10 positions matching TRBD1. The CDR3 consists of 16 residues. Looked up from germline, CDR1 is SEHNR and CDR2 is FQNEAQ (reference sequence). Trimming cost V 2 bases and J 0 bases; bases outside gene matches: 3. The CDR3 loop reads CASSLRTGGMNTEAFF. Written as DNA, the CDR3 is TGTGCCAGCAGCTTAAGGACAGGGGGGATGAACACTGAAGCTTTCTTT. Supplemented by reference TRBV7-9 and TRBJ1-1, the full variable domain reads DTGVSQNPRHKITKRGQNVTFRCDPISEHNRLYWYRQTLGQGPEFLTYFQNEAQLEKSRLLSDRFSAERPKGSFSTLEIQRTEQGDSAMYLCASSLRTGGMNTEAFFGQGTRLTVV.

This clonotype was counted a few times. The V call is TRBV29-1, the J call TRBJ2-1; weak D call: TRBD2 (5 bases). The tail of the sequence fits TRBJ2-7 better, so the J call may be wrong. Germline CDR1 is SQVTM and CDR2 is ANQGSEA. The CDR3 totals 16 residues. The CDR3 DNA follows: TGCAGCGTTGAAGACCTGGAGCCCGGGAAGTTCTACGAGCAGTACTTC. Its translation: CSVEDLEPGKFYEQYF.

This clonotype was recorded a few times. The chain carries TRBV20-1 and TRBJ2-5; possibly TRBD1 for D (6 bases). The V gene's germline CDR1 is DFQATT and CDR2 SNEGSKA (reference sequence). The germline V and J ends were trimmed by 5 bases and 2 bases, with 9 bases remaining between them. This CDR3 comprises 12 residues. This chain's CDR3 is CSAGGSQETQYF. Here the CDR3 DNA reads TGCAGTGCTGGGGGCAGTCAAGAGACCCAGTACTTC.

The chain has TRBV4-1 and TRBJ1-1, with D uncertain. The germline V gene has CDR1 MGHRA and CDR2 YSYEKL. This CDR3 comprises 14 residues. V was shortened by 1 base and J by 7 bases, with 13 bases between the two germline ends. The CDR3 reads CASSQAPQQVEAFF. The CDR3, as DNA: TGCGCCAGCAGCCAAGCTCCCCAGCAGGTTGAAGCTTTCTTT.

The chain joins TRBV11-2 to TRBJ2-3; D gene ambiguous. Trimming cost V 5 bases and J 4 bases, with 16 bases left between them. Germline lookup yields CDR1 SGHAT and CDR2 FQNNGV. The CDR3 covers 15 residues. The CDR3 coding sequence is TGTGCCAGCAGCCGTAGTGGGGAAAAGGCAGATACGCAGTATTTT. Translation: CASSRSGEKADTQYF. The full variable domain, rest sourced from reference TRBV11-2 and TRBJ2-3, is EAGVAQSPRYKIIEKRQSVAFWCNPISGHATLYWYQQILGQGPKLLIQFQNNGVVDDSQLPKDRFSAERLKGVDSTLKIQPAKLEDSAVYLCASSRSGEKADTQYFGPGTRLTVL.

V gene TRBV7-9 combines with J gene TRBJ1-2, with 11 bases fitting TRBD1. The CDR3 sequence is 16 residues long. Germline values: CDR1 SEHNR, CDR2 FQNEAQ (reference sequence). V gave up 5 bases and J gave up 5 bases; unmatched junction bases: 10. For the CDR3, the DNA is TGTGCCAGCAGCAAGCCCAGGGACAGGGGGAATTATGGCTACACCTTC. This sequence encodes CASSKPRDRGNYGYTF.

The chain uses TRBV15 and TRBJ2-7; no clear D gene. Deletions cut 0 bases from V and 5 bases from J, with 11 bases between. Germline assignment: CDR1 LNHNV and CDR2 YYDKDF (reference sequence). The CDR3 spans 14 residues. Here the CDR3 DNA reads TGTGCCACCAGCAGAGAGGCTCTTATTGACGAGCAGTACTTC. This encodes CATSREALIDEQYF. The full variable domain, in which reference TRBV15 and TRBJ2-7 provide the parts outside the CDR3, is DAMVIQNPRYQVTQFGKPVTLSCSQTLNHNVMYWYQQKSSQAPKLLFHYYDKDFNNEADTPDNFQSRRPNTSFCFLDIRSPGLGDTAMYLCATSREALIDEQYFGPGTRLTVT.

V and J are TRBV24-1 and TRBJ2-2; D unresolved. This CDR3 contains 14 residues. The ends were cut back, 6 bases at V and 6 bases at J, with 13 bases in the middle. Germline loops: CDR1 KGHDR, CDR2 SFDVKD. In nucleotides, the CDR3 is TGTGCCACCAGTCCCTATCAAGCGTCCGGGGAGCTGTTTTTT. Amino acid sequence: CATSPYQASGELFF.

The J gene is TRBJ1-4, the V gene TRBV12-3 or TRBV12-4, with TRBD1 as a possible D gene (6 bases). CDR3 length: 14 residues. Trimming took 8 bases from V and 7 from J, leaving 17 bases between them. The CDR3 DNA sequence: TGTGCCAGCGGCCCGGGGGGGGCGGGTGAAAAACTGTTTTTT. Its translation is CASGPGGAGEKLFF.

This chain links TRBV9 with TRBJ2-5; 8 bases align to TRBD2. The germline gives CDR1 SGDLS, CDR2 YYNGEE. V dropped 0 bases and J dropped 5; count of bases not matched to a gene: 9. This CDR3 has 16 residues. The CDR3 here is CASSVAGGPPGETQYF. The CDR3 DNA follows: TGTGCCAGCAGCGTAGCGGGGGGGCCCCCCGGGGAGACCCAGTACTTC.

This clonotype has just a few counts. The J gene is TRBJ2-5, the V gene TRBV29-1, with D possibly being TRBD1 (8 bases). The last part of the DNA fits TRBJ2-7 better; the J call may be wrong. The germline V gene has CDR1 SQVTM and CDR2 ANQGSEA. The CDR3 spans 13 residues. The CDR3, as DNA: TGCAGCGTCGGACAGGGAGGGACCTACGAGCAGTACTTC. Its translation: CSVGQGGTYEQYF.

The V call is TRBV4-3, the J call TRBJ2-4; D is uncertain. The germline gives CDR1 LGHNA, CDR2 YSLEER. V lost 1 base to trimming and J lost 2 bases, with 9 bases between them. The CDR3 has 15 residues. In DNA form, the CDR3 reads TGCGCCAGCAGCCAAGGGAGCCACTCCAAAAACATTCAGTACTTC. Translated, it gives CASSQGSHSKNIQYF.

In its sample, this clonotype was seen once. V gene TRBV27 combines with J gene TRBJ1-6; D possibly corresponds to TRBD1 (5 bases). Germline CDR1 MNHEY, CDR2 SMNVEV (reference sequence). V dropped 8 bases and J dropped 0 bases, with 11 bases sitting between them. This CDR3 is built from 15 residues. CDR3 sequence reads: CASGNRISYNSPLHF. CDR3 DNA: TGTGCCAGCGGAAACAGGATCTCCTATAATTCACCCCTCCACTTT.

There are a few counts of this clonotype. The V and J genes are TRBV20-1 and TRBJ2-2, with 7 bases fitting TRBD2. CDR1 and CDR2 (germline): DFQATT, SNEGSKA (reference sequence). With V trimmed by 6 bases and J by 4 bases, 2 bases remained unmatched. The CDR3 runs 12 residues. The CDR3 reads CSAAGITGELFF. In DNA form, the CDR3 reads TGCAGTGCAGCGGGGATCACCGGGGAGCTGTTTTTT.

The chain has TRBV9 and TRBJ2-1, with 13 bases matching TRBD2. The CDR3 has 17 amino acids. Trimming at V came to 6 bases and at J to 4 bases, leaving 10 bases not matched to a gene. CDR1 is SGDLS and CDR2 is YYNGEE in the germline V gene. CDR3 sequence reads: CASTDTLAGGGYNEQFF. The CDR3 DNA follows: TGTGCCAGCACCGATACACTAGCGGGAGGGGGGTACAATGAGCAGTTCTTC.

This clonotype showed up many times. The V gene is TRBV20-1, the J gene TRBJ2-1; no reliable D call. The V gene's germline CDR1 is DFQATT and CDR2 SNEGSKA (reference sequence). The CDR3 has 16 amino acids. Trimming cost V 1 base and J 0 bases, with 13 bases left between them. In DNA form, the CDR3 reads TGCAGTGCTAGAGTGATCGGATCGAGCTCCTACAATGAGCAGTTCTTC. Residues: CSARVIGSSSYNEQFF.

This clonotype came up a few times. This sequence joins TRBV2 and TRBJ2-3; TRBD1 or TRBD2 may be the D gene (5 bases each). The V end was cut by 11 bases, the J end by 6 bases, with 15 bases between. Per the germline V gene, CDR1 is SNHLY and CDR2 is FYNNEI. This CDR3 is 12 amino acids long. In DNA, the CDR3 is TGTGCCGGGGGTGGTAGGGCGGATACGCAGTATTTT. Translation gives CAGGGRADTQYF.

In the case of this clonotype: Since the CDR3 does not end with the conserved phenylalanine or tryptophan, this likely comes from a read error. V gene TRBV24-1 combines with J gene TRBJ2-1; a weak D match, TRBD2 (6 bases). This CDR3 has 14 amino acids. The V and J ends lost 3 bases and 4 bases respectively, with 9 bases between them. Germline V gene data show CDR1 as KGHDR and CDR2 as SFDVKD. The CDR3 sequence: CATSDTGDYNEQFS. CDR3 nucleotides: TGTGCCACCAGTGATACGGGGGATTACAATGAGCAGTTCTCC.